The T cell receptor beta chain under discussion was sequenced for a study of identical twins. TCRdb reprocessed the 5' RACE reads with MiXCR, giving one entry per CDR3 protein. The sample shows roughly 490,000 distinct CDR3 sequences, approximately 14% of them seen only once. Germline V CDR1 and CDR2: LGHNT, FRNRAP. Trimming removed 2 bases at V and 1 base at J, with 5 bases between. This CDR3 spans 13 amino acids. Among all donors, each was a healthy Caucasian. General study points: Cord blood beta clonotypes present at high abundance carried fewer insertions; no such pattern appeared in memory repertoires.

This clonotype was found many times. The target antigen is unknown. The same data also contributed to another study, on yellow fever vaccine responses in identical twins.

Sequences were obtained from CD4+ T cells sorted from blood. This chain connects TRBV12-5 to TRBJ1-1; D is ambiguous. The receptor's source is a young woman in good health. The CDR3 protein is CASGLRGNTEAFF. The CDR3 DNA reads TGTGCTAGTGGTTTGCGGGGGAACACTGAAGCTTTCTTT. The entire variable domain, with the rest obtained from reference TRBV12-5 and TRBJ1-1, is as follows: DARVTQTPRHKVTEMGQEVTMRCQPILGHNTVFWYRQTMMQGLELLAYFRNRAPLDDSGMPKDRFSAEMPDATLATLKIQPSEPRDSAVYFCASGLRGNTEAFFGQGTRLTVV.